The next 26 T cell receptor beta chains were all read from a single sample in a study of early T cells in non-severe SARS-CoV-2 infection. MiXCR, run by TCRdb on the 5' RACE reads, gives a single entry per CDR3 protein. The repertoire holds approximately 99,000 distinct CDR3 sequences, about 12% seen once, with around 3% in the top ten. Sequencing was performed on whole blood. All receptors derive from an adult who was a healthcare worker with PCR-confirmed SARS-CoV-2 infection or an uninfected control (not recorded which).

The sample holds a few counts of this clonotype. The V and J genes are TRBV2 and TRBJ1-4, with 9 positions matching TRBD1. Looked up from germline, CDR1 is SNHLY and CDR2 is FYNNEI. CDR3 length: 13 residues. V was clipped by 11 bases and J by 7 bases; unmatched bases: 8. The CDR3 spells CAGTGGIGEKLFF. The DNA of the CDR3 is TGTGCCGGCACAGGGGGCATTGGTGAAAAACTGTTTTTT.

The rearrangement links TRBV11-3 to TRBJ2-3; D is perhaps TRBD1 (5 bases). The CDR3 spans 13 residues. V dropped 5 bases and J dropped 2 bases, with 8 bases sitting between them. From germline, CDR1 is SGHNT and CDR2 YENEEA. The CDR3 loop reads CASSTDNTDTQYF. CDR3 DNA sequence: TGTGCCAGCAGCACGGACAACACAGATACGCAGTATTTT.

This clonotype has just a few counts. This chain joins TRBV5-6 and TRBJ2-1; maybe TRBD2 (6 bases). Per the germline V gene, CDR1 is SGHDT and CDR2 is YYEEEE. CDR3 length: 15 residues. Trimming stripped 4 bases from V and 7 bases from J, with 18 bases between. CDR3 sequence (DNA): TGTGCCAGCAGCCCCGGTGGGGGGAGGAGGAATGAGCAGTTCTTC. Translating gives CASSPGGGRRNEQFF.

Ten or more counts support this clonotype. The V gene is TRBV20-1, the J gene TRBJ2-5; D might be TRBD2 (6 bases). Trimming cost V 0 bases and J 2 bases, with 7 bases left between them. The CDR3 extends over 13 amino acids. The germline gives CDR1 DFQATT, CDR2 SNEGSKA (reference sequence). The CDR3 is CSARETRQETQYF. In DNA form, the CDR3 reads TGCAGTGCTAGAGAGACTAGACAAGAGACCCAGTACTTC.

This clonotype occurred many times. This rearrangement joins TRBV20-1 to TRBJ1-6; TRBD1 is a possible D gene (5 bases). The germline CDR1 and CDR2 sequences are DFQATT and SNEGSKA (reference sequence). The ends were cut back, 1 base at V and 6 bases at J, with 10 bases in the middle. This CDR3 has 14 residues. The CDR3 bases are TGCAGTGCTAGAGGCACAGGAGCTAATTCACCCCTCCACTTT. Its protein product is CSARGTGANSPLHF.

The CDR3: CASSFGQGGIQPQHF. The DNA of the CDR3 is TGTGCCAGCAGCTTTGGACAGGGAGGTATCCAGCCCCAGCATTTT. V gene TRBV5-8 combines with J gene TRBJ1-5; TRBD1 matches 8 bases. V was clipped by 2 bases and J by 7 bases; unmatched bases: 8. The CDR3 has 15 residues. The germline CDR1 and CDR2 sequences are SGHTS and YDEGEE.

This clonotype was observed many times. This chain links TRBV12-3 or TRBV12-4 with TRBJ1-4, with D perhaps TRBD1 (5 bases). V gave up 1 base and J gave up 6 bases, with 9 bases separating them. The CDR3 has 14 residues. CDR3 sequence: CASSLGGVDEKLFF. CDR3 coding DNA: TGTGCCAGCAGTTTAGGAGGGGTCGATGAAAAACTGTTTTTT.

V gene TRBV5-4 combines with J gene TRBJ2-3, with 8 bases matching TRBD2. From germline, CDR1 is SGHNT and CDR2 YYREEE (reference sequence). With V trimmed by 1 base and J by 0 bases, 1 base remained unmatched. The length of the CDR3 is 15 residues. CDR3 nucleotide sequence: TGTGCCAGCAGCTTGAGCGGGGGAAGCACAGATACGCAGTATTTT. Translated, it gives CASSLSGGSTDTQYF.

This clonotype was counted only a few times. V gene TRBV27 combines with J gene TRBJ1-6; 8 nucleotides line up with TRBD1. V was pared by 2 bases and J by 0 bases, with 15 bases of the junction left unmatched. The CDR3 has 21 residues. Germline CDR1 and CDR2: MNHEY and SMNVEV (reference sequence). The CDR3 protein is CASSLRFGQGSLSSYNSPLHF. In DNA form, the CDR3 reads TGTGCCAGCAGTTTACGTTTCGGACAGGGCTCCCTCAGCTCCTATAATTCACCCCTCCACTTT.

The gene calls are TRBV6-1 and TRBJ2-1, with unresolved D. In germline, CDR1 is MNHNS, CDR2 SASEGT. This CDR3 has 14 amino acids. The V and J ends lost 4 bases and 8 bases respectively, with 15 bases between them. The CDR3 DNA reads TGTGCCAGCAGTGCCAGGAGTCTAATCCATGAGCAGTTCTTC. Its translation is CASSARSLIHEQFF.

This chain uses TRBV11-3 with TRBJ1-1; D may be TRBD1 (6 bases). CDR1 and CDR2 from the germline V gene are SGHNT and YENEEA. The CDR3 loop spans 14 amino acids. V was pared by 2 bases and J by 4 bases, with 11 bases between. The CDR3 sequence is CASSLTGSGTEAFF. The CDR3 DNA reads TGTGCCAGCAGCTTAACAGGGTCGGGCACTGAAGCTTTCTTT.

Comments on this clonotype: Germline and junction disagree at one end, which may indicate a read error. This chain connects TRBV12-3 or TRBV12-4 to TRBJ2-2; TRBD1 might be the D (6 bases). This CDR3 spans 13 amino acids. CDR3 loop: CASSFLGAGEPFF. The DNA of the CDR3 is TGTGCCAGCAGTTTTCTGGGGGCAGGGGAGCCGTTTTTT.

This chain connects TRBV11-1 to TRBJ1-2; 10 bases are shared with TRBD1. The CDR3 spans 15 residues. Trimming removed 4 bases from V and 4 bases from J; junction bases left unmatched: 6. Germline loops: CDR1 SGHAT, CDR2 FQDESV (reference sequence). The CDR3 region has the DNA TGTGCCAGCAGCTCCGACAGGGGGCTCATCTATGGCTACACCTTC. Protein: CASSSDRGLIYGYTF. The full variable domain, its missing parts supplied by reference TRBV11-1 and TRBJ1-2, is EAEVAQSPRYKITEKSQAVAFWCDPISGHATLYWYRQILGQGPELLVQFQDESVVDDSQLPKDRFSAERLKGVDSTLKIQPAELGDSAMYLCASSSDRGLIYGYTFGSGTRLTVV.

This clonotype appeared many times. The CDR3, as DNA: TGTGCCAGCACTAGAGGCCAGTGGTCGAACAATTCACCCCTCCACTTT. Its translation is CASTRGQWSNNSPLHF. The V and J genes are TRBV13 and TRBJ1-6; D remains unclear. V was pared by 7 bases and J by 7 bases, with 20 bases between. The CDR3 is 16 amino acids. From germline, CDR1 is PRHDT and CDR2 FYEKMQ (reference sequence).

This clonotype has ten or more counts. The chain employs TRBV7-6 and TRBJ2-2, with 10 bases lining up with TRBD2. CDR1 and CDR2 (germline): SGHVS, FNYEAQ. Trimming at V came to 5 bases and at J to 3 bases, leaving 9 bases not matched to a gene. This CDR3 has 17 residues. The CDR3: CASSPIPAGGDTGELFF. CDR3 bases: TGTGCCAGCAGCCCTATTCCAGCGGGGGGGGACACCGGGGAGCTGTTTTTT.

Details on this clonotype: A much bigger clone sits one base away, suggesting this may be a read error. The chain uses TRBV5-1 and TRBJ2-7; 9 bases align to TRBD1. The CDR3 totals 15 residues. Trimming cost V 4 bases and J 7 bases; bases outside gene matches: 12. Germline V gene lookup returns CDR1 SGHRS and CDR2 YFSETQ. The CDR3 sequence is CASSLTGTGHGEQYF. CDR3 nucleotides: TGCGCCAGCAGCCTCACCGGGACAGGGCATGGAGAGCAGTACTTC.

The chain uses TRBV20-1 and TRBJ2-1; 8 nucleotides line up with TRBD1. The CDR3 is made up of 12 amino acids. J lost 5 bases, V lost 5 bases, and 2 bases had no gene match. Germline V gene sequence: CDR1 DFQATT, CDR2 SNEGSKA (reference sequence). In DNA, the CDR3 is TGCAGTGCTCGGACAGGGAACAATGAGCAGTTCTTC. It yields the protein CSARTGNNEQFF.

This clonotype appeared many times. This chain connects TRBV7-2 to TRBJ1-2; D is uncertain. The CDR3 totals 14 residues. Trimming removed 5 bases at V and 0 bases at J, with 10 bases between. Per the germline V gene, CDR1 is SGHTA and CDR2 is FQGNSA. The CDR3 DNA sequence: TGTGCCAGCAGCCGTTTTGGGGCTAACTATGGCTACACCTTC. Protein: CASSRFGANYGYTF. Filled out from reference TRBV7-2 and TRBJ1-2, the complete variable domain reads GAGVSQSPSNKVTEKGKDVELRCDPISGHTALYWYRQSLGQGLEFLIYFQGNSAPDKSGLPSDRFSAERTGGSVSTLTIQRTQQEDSAVYLCASSRFGANYGYTFGSGTRLTVV.

The chain recombines TRBV10-1 with TRBJ2-1; D is undetermined. V gave up 3 bases and J gave up 10 bases, with 13 bases separating them. The germline V gene encodes CDR1 WNHNN and CDR2 SYGVQD (reference sequence). The CDR3 has 13 residues. The CDR3 DNA reads TGCGCCAGCAGTGACCCACAGCGAACAGAGCAGTTCTTC. The encoded protein is CASSDPQRTEQFF.

This clonotype was found a few times. The V and J genes are TRBV12-3 or TRBV12-4 and TRBJ1-2; D gene unclear. V lost 3 bases and J 7 bases, leaving 15 bases between the germline ends. This CDR3 region has 14 residues. The CDR3 DNA is TGTGCCAGCAGTTTCAACCCCCGTCTATCTGGCTACACCTTC. Translating gives CASSFNPRLSGYTF.

This clonotype was picked up a small number of times. The chain carries TRBV10-2 and TRBJ1-4; TRBD1 aligns across 9 bases. Trimming cost V 3 bases and J 0 bases; bases outside gene matches: 11. CDR1 WSHSY and CDR2 SAAADI come from the germline V gene. This CDR3 spans 19 amino acids. The CDR3 is CASSDYRDRVTATNEKLFF. The CDR3 DNA reads TGCGCCAGCAGTGACTACCGGGACAGGGTAACTGCAACTAATGAAAAACTGTTTTTT.

This clonotype was observed many times. This rearrangement joins TRBV28 to TRBJ1-2; TRBD1 might be the D (6 bases). Deletions cut 6 bases from V and 4 bases from J, with 18 bases between. The germline V gene has CDR1 MDHEN and CDR2 SYDVKM. The CDR3 runs to 15 residues. The CDR3 here is CASSSRGGRGYGYTF. The CDR3 bases are TGTGCCAGCAGCTCCCGAGGGGGGCGAGGCTATGGCTACACCTTC.

This clonotype has more than one count but fewer than ten. The chain couples TRBV20-1 to TRBJ2-1; a possible D gene is TRBD2 (5 bases). Germline V gene lookup returns CDR1 DFQATT and CDR2 SNEGSKA (reference sequence). The CDR3 contains 11 residues. The V end lost 1 base, the J end lost 10 bases, and 8 bases lay between the germline ends. The CDR3 DNA sequence: TGCAGTGCTAGAGGAGGGCAAGAGCAGTTCTTC. As protein: CSARGGQEQFF.

The chain's CDR3 is CASSLGFEGTTYEQYF. CDR3 bases: TGTGCCAGCAGCTTAGGTTTTGAGGGGACCACCTACGAGCAGTACTTC. The chain is built from TRBV7-6 and TRBJ2-7; D assignment may be TRBD1 or TRBD2 (5 bases each). Germline CDR1 reads SGHVS; CDR2 reads FNYEAQ. The V end was cut by 1 base, the J end by 2 bases, with 15 bases between. The CDR3 consists of 16 residues.

The gene calls are TRBV11-2 and TRBJ1-6; no clear D. Trimming left V 4 bases short and J 5 bases short, with 9 bases between. Germline-derived CDR1 and CDR2 are SGHAT and FQNNGV. The CDR3 runs to 14 residues. The CDR3 region is CASSSRPDNSPLHF. For the CDR3, the DNA is TGTGCCAGCAGCTCCCGACCGGATAATTCACCCCTCCACTTT.

The chain is built from TRBV28 and TRBJ2-7, with 10 bases identical to TRBD1. The V segment lost 4 bases and the J segment 2 bases; nucleotides outside the gene matches: 2. The CDR3 contains 14 residues. CDR1 and CDR2 from the germline V gene are MDHEN and SYDVKM. CDR3 sequence reads: CASSSGTGAYEQYF. In DNA, the CDR3 is TGTGCCAGCAGTTCCGGGACAGGGGCCTACGAGCAGTACTTC.